What follows are 19 T cell receptor beta chains derived from one specimen sequenced in a study of blood T cell repertoires in COVID-19 (dated by TCRdb to 2020 to 2022). Libraries came from the immunoSEQ multiplex PCR assay. Not all clones reach the TCRdb copy of this immuneACCESS table, which keeps in-frame sequences only. Checked studies attribute under half of the gap to unresolved V genes and leave the rest unexplained. For this sample there are approximately 330,000 clones; roughly 90% appear just once. The ten largest clones add up to 0.8% to 1.3% of the sample. The sequencing input was peripheral blood. These receptors were collected from a middle-aged woman with COVID-19, enrolled during active disease.

This sequence joins TRBV19 and TRBJ2-7, with D maybe TRBD1 (6 bases). Per germline, CDR1 LNHDA and CDR2 SQIVND (reference sequence). The CDR3 contains 15 residues. The V end was cut by 1 base, the J end by 0 bases, with 10 bases between. The CDR3 sequence: CASSIGGTFSYEQYF. CDR3 DNA sequence: TGTGCCAGTAGTATAGGGGGGACATTCTCCTACGAGCAGTACTTC.

The J gene is TRBJ2-6, the V gene TRBV3-1 (or the pseudogene TRBV3-2); D call uncertain. The CDR3 contains 13 residues. V lost 4 bases, J lost 4 bases, and 5 bases lay in between. Per germline, CDR1 LGHDT and CDR2 YNNKEL (reference sequence). CDR3 region: CASSLSGANVLTF. The CDR3 DNA is TGTGCCAGCAGCCTCTCCGGGGCCAACGTCCTGACTTTC.

V gene TRBV7-2 combines with J gene TRBJ2-1; 15 bases line up with TRBD2. The junction had 9 bases not matched to a gene; V was cut back by 5 bases and J by 10 bases. Germline V CDR1 and CDR2: SGHTA, FQGNSA. The length of the CDR3 is 16 residues. The CDR3 is CASSRGLAGGLGEQFF. DNA for the CDR3: TGTGCCAGCAGCCGGGGACTAGCGGGAGGCCTAGGAGAGCAGTTCTTC.

This rearrangement joins TRBV19 to TRBJ1-1; a possible D gene is TRBD1 (6 bases). The CDR3 spans 12 residues. The germline CDR1 and CDR2 sequences are LNHDA and SQIVND (reference sequence). The germline V and J ends were trimmed by 6 bases and 4 bases, with 9 bases remaining between them. Written as DNA, the CDR3 is TGTGCCAGTAGGATCAGGGGCACTGAAGCTTTCTTT. This codes for CASRIRGTEAFF. The variable domain in full, completed from reference TRBV19 and TRBJ1-1, reads DGGITQSPKYLFRKEGQNVTLSCEQNLNHDAMYWYRQDPGQGLRLIYYSQIVNDFQKGDIAEGYSVSREKKESFPLTVTSAQKNPTAFYLCASRIRGTEAFFGQGTRLTVV.

The genes are TRBV9 and TRBJ1-4, with 7 bases lining up with TRBD1. The J segment lost 1 base and the V segment lost 4 bases, leaving 7 bases of the junction unmatched. CDR1 is SGDLS and CDR2 is YYNGEE in the germline V gene. This CDR3 contains 16 residues. This CDR3 reads CASSRQGSGTNEKLFF. The CDR3 DNA reads as TGTGCCAGCAGCCGACAGGGAAGCGGAACTAATGAAAAACTGTTTTTT. The entire variable domain, with the rest obtained from reference TRBV9 and TRBJ1-4, is as follows: DSGVTQTPKHLITATGQRVTLRCSPRSGDLSVYWYQQSLDQGLQFLIQYYNGEERAKGNILERFSAQQFPDLHSELNLSSLELGDSALYFCASSRQGSGTNEKLFFGSGTQLSVL.

This clone was recorded a few times. The chain couples TRBV19 to TRBJ1-5, with a weak D call TRBD1 (5 bases). V lost 6 bases and J lost 1, with 10 bases in between. Germline V lookup: CDR1 LNHDA, CDR2 SQIVND (reference sequence). There are 14 residues in the CDR3. CDR3 region: CASRWGESNQPQHF. For the CDR3, the DNA is TGTGCCAGTAGATGGGGGGAAAGCAATCAGCCCCAGCATTTT.

This clone was recorded a few times. The chain combines TRBV27 with TRBJ2-2; perhaps TRBD2 as D (6 bases). The germline CDR1 and CDR2 sequences are MNHEY and SMNVEV (reference sequence). The CDR3 is 14 amino acids. Trimming left V 3 bases short and J 7 bases short, with 12 bases between. CDR3 in DNA: TGTGCCAGCAGTTTTGTCCGCGGGGACGGGGAGCTGTTTTTT. Its translation: CASSFVRGDGELFF.

Only one count was recorded for this clone. The chain recombines TRBV7-9 with TRBJ1-4; weak D call: TRBD1 (5 bases). Trimming took off 4 bases at V and 5 bases at J, with 14 bases between the two ends. The germline V gene encodes CDR1 SEHNR and CDR2 FQNEAQ (reference sequence). The CDR3 has 15 residues. CDR3 nucleotide sequence: TGTGCCAGCAGCTGGGGAAGGGGATTGAATGAAAAACTGTTTTTT. Translated: CASSWGRGLNEKLFF. The full variable domain, in which reference TRBV7-9 and TRBJ1-4 provide the parts outside the CDR3, is DTGVSQNPRHKITKRGQNVTFRCDPISEHNRLYWYRQTLGQGPEFLTYFQNEAQLEKSRLLSDRFSAERPKGSFSTLEIQRTEQGDSAMYLCASSWGRGLNEKLFFGSGTQLSVL.

The chain has TRBV5-6 and TRBJ1-6; weak D call: TRBD1 (5 bases). The CDR3 is 14 residues long. Germline assignment: CDR1 SGHDT and CDR2 YYEEEE. V gave up 2 bases and J gave up 8 bases, with 11 bases separating them. In nucleotides, the CDR3 is TGTGCCAGCAGCTTCTGGGGGGATCATTCACCCCTCCACTTT. Translation: CASSFWGDHSPLHF.

The genes are TRBV18 and TRBJ1-1; D gene unclear. Trimming took off 6 bases at V and 4 bases at J, with 18 bases between the two ends. The CDR3 extends over 15 amino acids. The germline V gene has CDR1 KGHSH and CDR2 LQKENI. CDR3 region: CASSFGSLRSTEAFF. The CDR3 region has the DNA TGTGCCAGCTCCTTCGGCAGCCTCCGGAGCACTGAAGCTTTCTTT.

This CDR3 reads CASSPTSSQTQYF. The CDR3 coding sequence is TGTGCCAGCTCACCGACTAGCAGCCAGACCCAGTACTTC. This chain connects TRBV18 to TRBJ2-5, with 7 bases fitting TRBD2. The CDR3 spans 13 residues. Germline CDR1 reads KGHSH; CDR2 reads LQKENI. The V and J ends lost 3 bases and 6 bases, in that order; junction bases with no gene match: 4. The variable domain in full, with the rest retrieved from reference TRBV18 and TRBJ2-5, is NAGVMQNPRHLVRRRGQEARLRCSPMKGHSHVYWYRQLPEEGLKFMVYLQKENIIDESGMPKERFSAEFPKEGPSILRIQQVVRGDSAAYFCASSPTSSQTQYFGPGTRLLVL.

V gene TRBV2 combines with J gene TRBJ1-2, with D possibly TRBD1 on 6 matching bases. The CDR3 consists of 16 residues. V lost 1 base to trimming and J lost 5 bases, with 17 bases between them. The germline gives CDR1 SNHLY, CDR2 FYNNEI. The CDR3 here is CASSEVGQAGVYGYTF. The DNA for the CDR3 is TGTGCCAGCAGTGAAGTGGGGCAGGCAGGGGTATATGGCTACACCTTC.

The rearrangement joins TRBV27 to TRBJ1-1, with D possibly being TRBD1 (5 bases). This CDR3 is built from 14 residues. Germline lookup yields CDR1 MNHEY and CDR2 SMNVEV (reference sequence). Trimming shortened V by 3 bases and J by 3 bases, and 11 bases separated the two germline ends. The CDR3 bases are TGTGCCAGCAGTTTCGGGGGGATCGACACTGAAGCTTTCTTT. Translated: CASSFGGIDTEAFF.

V usage is TRBV20-1 and J usage is TRBJ2-7, with 7 bases that match TRBD1. Germline CDR1 is DFQATT and CDR2 is SNEGSKA (reference sequence). The CDR3 totals 11 residues. V gave up 5 bases and J gave up 3 bases; unmatched junction bases: 1. CDR3 DNA sequence: TGCAGTGCTGGGGACAGCTACGAGCAGTACTTC. Encoded protein: CSAGDSYEQYF.

The chain combines TRBV5-5 with TRBJ1-6; D gene uncertain. The CDR3 is 14 residues long. In germline, CDR1 is SGHKS, CDR2 YYEKEE (reference sequence). V was pared by 0 bases and J by 3 bases, with 4 bases between. The CDR3: CASSLELYNSPLHF. The CDR3 DNA follows: TGTGCCAGCAGCTTGGAACTCTATAATTCACCCCTCCACTTT.

The rearrangement links TRBV7-9 to TRBJ1-5; 9 bases align to TRBD1. Germline V gene data show CDR1 as SEHNR and CDR2 as FQNEAQ (reference sequence). The CDR3 is 19 amino acids. Losses at the gene ends were 4 bases for V and 3 bases for J; bases not matched to a gene: 16. The DNA for the CDR3 is TGTGCCAGCAGCTCATGGTTCTCTGGGGGGACAGGGATCAATCAGCCCCAGCATTTT. Translation gives CASSSWFSGGTGINQPQHF. Filled out from reference TRBV7-9 and TRBJ1-5, the complete variable domain reads DTGVSQNPRHKITKRGQNVTFRCDPISEHNRLYWYRQTLGQGPEFLTYFQNEAQLEKSRLLSDRFSAERPKGSFSTLEIQRTEQGDSAMYLCASSSWFSGGTGINQPQHFGDGTRLSIL.

The genes are TRBV27 and TRBJ2-1; the D gene is possibly TRBD2 (6 bases). Germline-derived CDR1 and CDR2 are MNHEY and SMNVEV (reference sequence). The germline V and J ends were trimmed by 5 bases and 4 bases, with 18 bases remaining between them. The CDR3 spans 16 residues. CDR3 region: CASSLERARYYNEQFF. The CDR3 DNA reads as TGTGCCAGCAGTCTTGAGCGGGCCCGGTATTACAATGAGCAGTTCTTC.

The chain is built from TRBV4-1 and TRBJ1-2, with a tentative D call TRBD1 (6 bases). Between the trimmed V and J ends, which lost 0 bases and 4 bases, there was a span of 9 bases. Germline V CDR1 and CDR2: MGHRA, YSYEKL. The CDR3 contains 14 residues. CDR3 region: CASSQETGFYGYTF. CDR3 coding DNA: TGCGCCAGCAGCCAAGAGACAGGTTTCTATGGCTACACCTTC.

This clone came up once. This CDR3 is CASSLASVAGGYQETQYF. CDR3 sequence (DNA): TGCGCCAGCAGCTTGGCCTCCGTGGCGGGGGGTTACCAAGAGACCCAGTACTTC. This rearrangement joins TRBV5-1 to TRBJ2-5; 8 positions agree with TRBD2. The ends lost 0 bases at V and 0 bases at J; junction bases unmatched: 10. CDR1 is SGHRS and CDR2 is YFSETQ in the germline V gene. This CDR3 is 18 amino acids long.